Following are 27 T cell receptor beta chains from one sample sequenced in a study of response to subunit inactivated influenza vaccine. A single record per CDR3 protein comes from TCRdb applying MiXCR to the RT-PCR reads. The repertoire holds hundreds of thousands of distinct CDR3 sequences, with around 15% as singletons. The material sequenced was PBMCs from blood, taken 14 days before vaccination. The receptors shown here come from a man aged 45-60 years who received an inactivated influenza vaccine.

This clonotype has more than one count but fewer than ten. The V gene is TRBV9, the J gene TRBJ1-1; possibly TRBD1 for D (6 bases). Looked up from germline, CDR1 is SGDLS and CDR2 is YYNGEE. V dropped 4 bases and J dropped 3 bases, with 22 bases sitting between them. The CDR3 loop spans 17 amino acids. CDR3 nucleotides: TGTGCCAGCAGCTCTAAAAAGGGGGGGCGCGCGGACACTGAAGCTTTCTTT. Translation: CASSSKKGGRADTEAFF.

This clonotype came up a few times. The chain is built from TRBV28 and TRBJ1-2; D remains unclear. Germline V gene data show CDR1 as MDHEN and CDR2 as SYDVKM. Trimming removed 1 base from V and 8 bases from J, with 8 bases in between. The CDR3 runs to 12 residues. In DNA form, the CDR3 reads TGTGCCAGCAGTTTATTGCCCCAAGGCTACACCTTC. Its protein product is CASSLLPQGYTF.

This clonotype has a count of ten or more. J is TRBJ1-1 and V is TRBV12-3 or TRBV12-4; D not certain. The CDR3 is made up of 12 amino acids. V gave up 2 bases and J gave up 3 bases, with 4 bases separating them. CDR3 DNA sequence: TGTGCCAGCAGTTTAATGGACACTGAAGCTTTCTTT. Amino acid sequence: CASSLMDTEAFF.

The rearrangement joins TRBV18 to TRBJ1-1; D gene unclear. Germline V gene data show CDR1 as KGHSH and CDR2 as LQKENI. V was shortened by 2 bases and J by 7 bases, with 14 bases between the two germline ends. CDR3 length equals 14 residues. CDR3 loop: CASSPSEIGGEAFF. The CDR3 region has the DNA TGTGCCAGCTCACCATCGGAAATCGGCGGTGAAGCTTTCTTT.

This clonotype has a handful of counts. The genes are TRBV20-1 and TRBJ2-7; TRBD1 agrees at 7 bases. The trim removed 3 bases at V and 6 bases at J, leaving 8 bases unmatched. Germline V CDR1 and CDR2: DFQATT, SNEGSKA (reference sequence). CDR3 size: 13 residues. The CDR3 spells CSASPQGIREQYF. The CDR3 nucleotides are TGCAGTGCTAGCCCACAGGGGATTCGCGAGCAGTACTTC.

In DNA form, the CDR3 reads TGTGCCAGCAGCTCCCCCAGAGGCTGGCAGGGTGACGGCTACACCTTC. Residues: CASSSPRGWQGDGYTF. The chain links TRBV11-2 to TRBJ1-2; perhaps TRBD1 as D (5 bases). Germline V gene data show CDR1 as SGHAT and CDR2 as FQNNGV. V was clipped by 4 bases and J by 8 bases, with 23 bases between them. The CDR3 covers 16 residues.

This clonotype was counted a few times. V usage is TRBV24-1 and J usage is TRBJ2-7; D is unclear. Trimming left V 9 bases short and J 4 bases short, with 15 bases between. CDR1 and CDR2 (germline): KGHDR, SFDVKD. This CDR3 is 13 amino acids long. The CDR3 reads CATANRPGYEQYF. CDR3 coding DNA: TGTGCCACCGCAAATCGACCAGGATACGAGCAGTACTTC.

This chain links TRBV20-1 with TRBJ2-4; TRBD2 agrees at 7 bases. The V segment lost 3 bases and the J segment 0 bases; nucleotides outside the gene matches: 11. Germline V gene sequence: CDR1 DFQATT, CDR2 SNEGSKA (reference sequence). The CDR3 has 17 residues. DNA for the CDR3: TGCAGTGCTAGTCATCTAGCGGATATACTAGCCAAAAACATTCAGTACTTC. Amino acid sequence: CSASHLADILAKNIQYF.

Only a few counts were recorded for this clonotype. This chain joins TRBV7-2 and TRBJ2-7, with D unresolved. V was clipped by 4 bases and J by 0 bases, with 10 bases between them. CDR3 size: 14 residues. CDR1 is SGHTA, CDR2 FQGNSA, per germline. The CDR3 loop reads CASSSSAVSYEQYF. In DNA form, the CDR3 reads TGTGCCAGCAGCTCCTCGGCGGTCTCCTACGAGCAGTACTTC.

In its sample, this clonotype was seen a few times. The chain combines TRBV20-1 with TRBJ2-1; 7 bases line up with TRBD2. Germline lookup yields CDR1 DFQATT and CDR2 SNEGSKA (reference sequence). Germline trimming cut 0 bases from V and 4 bases from J; bases unmatched to any gene: 12. The CDR3 totals 17 residues. CDR3 loop: CSARDYQGLTGYNEQFF. The CDR3 DNA reads TGCAGTGCTAGAGATTATCAGGGACTAACTGGATACAATGAGCAGTTCTTC.

Only a few counts were recorded for this clonotype. The chain has TRBV12-3 or TRBV12-4 and TRBJ2-3, with D perhaps being TRBD1 or TRBD2 (6 bases each). This CDR3 has 17 amino acids. V lost 6 bases and J 3 bases, leaving 22 bases between the germline ends. CDR3 nucleotides: TGTGCCAGCAGCCACAGATTAGGGGGGCTTCGTACAGATACGCAGTATTTT. This encodes CASSHRLGGLRTDTQYF.

The chain joins TRBV20-1 to TRBJ2-1; perhaps TRBD2 as D (5 bases). V lost 1 base, J lost 9 bases, and 10 bases lay in between. The CDR3 is made up of 12 amino acids. Germline CDR1 and CDR2: DFQATT and SNEGSKA (reference sequence). The chain's CDR3 is CSARGAGSEQFF. Here the CDR3 DNA reads TGCAGTGCTAGAGGGGCTGGGAGTGAGCAGTTCTTC.

This clonotype was detected only a few times. The chain links TRBV20-1 to TRBJ2-5; D is possibly TRBD2 (5 bases). The germline CDR1 and CDR2 sequences are DFQATT and SNEGSKA (reference sequence). Trimming left V 0 bases short and J 5 bases short, with 22 bases between. CDR3 length equals 17 residues. The CDR3 sequence: CSARDQRAASYWETQYF. In DNA, the CDR3 is TGCAGTGCTAGAGATCAGAGGGCTGCAAGCTACTGGGAGACCCAGTACTTC.

CDR3 bases: TGCAGTGCCAAGGGGGCGCAGGATCAGCCCCAGCATTTT. Translation: CSAKGAQDQPQHF. The chain employs TRBV20-1 and TRBJ1-5; the match to TRBD1 covers 7 bases. The J segment lost 5 bases and the V segment lost 6 bases, leaving 7 bases of the junction unmatched. This CDR3 region has 13 residues. Per the germline V gene, CDR1 is DFQATT and CDR2 is SNEGSKA (reference sequence).

Note on this clonotype: With a much larger clone just one base away, this may be a read error. CDR3 DNA sequence: TGCAGCGTTGGTACGGTTAGATCTGGCTACACCTTC. Translation: CSVGTVRSGYTF. The chain employs TRBV29-1 and TRBJ1-2; D unclear. Germline-derived CDR1 and CDR2 are SQVTM and ANQGSEA. CDR3 length: 12 amino acids. Between the trimmed V and J ends, which lost 4 bases and 7 bases, there was a span of 13 bases.

The chain is built from TRBV10-3 and TRBJ2-7, with D hard to call. Germline V CDR1 and CDR2: ENHRY, SYGVKD. This CDR3 has 12 residues. Trimming pared 3 bases from V and 1 base from J, leaving 4 bases between. The CDR3 spells CAISDISYEQYF. The CDR3 DNA is TGTGCCATCAGTGACATTTCCTACGAGCAGTACTTC.

This clonotype was counted a few times. The chain has TRBV27 and TRBJ2-5; D is possibly TRBD1 (5 bases). The CDR3 spans 16 residues. V lost 5 bases to trimming and J lost 4 bases, with 20 bases between them. CDR1 and CDR2 (germline): MNHEY, SMNVEV (reference sequence). This CDR3 reads CASSPLVPGTGETQYF. The CDR3 DNA follows: TGTGCCAGCAGTCCCCTCGTCCCCGGAACAGGAGAGACCCAGTACTTC.

This clonotype was seen only a few times. The rearrangement joins TRBV5-1 to TRBJ2-1; the D gene is possibly TRBD1 (5 bases). CDR3 length equals 15 residues. The germline V gene encodes CDR1 SGHRS and CDR2 YFSETQ. V lost 0 bases to trimming and J lost 2 bases, with 9 bases between them. The CDR3 is CASSLAGFPYNEQFF. The CDR3 region has the DNA TGCGCCAGCAGCTTGGCAGGGTTCCCCTACAATGAGCAGTTCTTC.

On this clonotype itself: An end of the junction does not agree with germline; a read error may underlie this. V is TRBV12-3 or TRBV12-4 and J is TRBJ1-5; D not certain. The CDR3 spans 15 residues. The CDR3 bases are TGTGCCAGCAGACCCGGAGTCCTTAGCAATCAGCACCAGCATTTT. Translation gives CASRPGVLSNQHQHF.

This CDR3 reads CSHLRGPNEQFF. CDR3 nucleotide sequence: TGCAGCCACCTCCGGGGGCCCAATGAGCAGTTCTTC. The rearrangement uses TRBV29-1 and TRBJ2-1; possibly TRBD1 or TRBD2 for D (6 bases each). There are 12 residues in the CDR3. Germline V CDR1 and CDR2: SQVTM, ANQGSEA. V lost 8 bases and J 6 bases, leaving 14 bases between the germline ends.

This clonotype was detected a few times. The V gene is TRBV20-1, the J gene TRBJ2-7, with no clear D. CDR3 length: 15 amino acids. Germline V gene sequence: CDR1 DFQATT, CDR2 SNEGSKA (reference sequence). The ends were cut back, 1 base at V and 6 bases at J, with 19 bases in the middle. The CDR3 here is CSARVLKGYFAEQYF. The DNA for the CDR3 is TGCAGTGCTAGAGTGTTGAAGGGTTACTTCGCCGAGCAGTACTTC.

The CDR3 DNA follows: TGTGCCAGCAGTTACTTTCCCCGGGGGGCCGGGGAGCTGTTTTTT. It encodes CASSYFPRGAGELFF. The V gene is TRBV6-5, the J gene TRBJ2-2, with 7 bases lining up with TRBD2. The J segment lost 6 bases and the V segment lost 1 base, leaving 5 bases of the junction unmatched. The V gene's germline CDR1 is MNHEY and CDR2 SVGAGI. The length of the CDR3 is 15 residues.

This clonotype was observed at least ten times. In DNA, the CDR3 is TGTGCCAGCAGTCCACTACTAGCGCCAGGGGTTACCGGGGAGCTGTTTTTT. As protein: CASSPLLAPGVTGELFF. The chain joins TRBV12-3 or TRBV12-4 to TRBJ2-2, with D perhaps TRBD2 (7 bases). This CDR3 is built from 17 residues. V lost 5 bases and J lost 5, with 21 bases in between.

This clonotype turned up a few times. The chain carries TRBV28 and TRBJ1-1, with D perhaps matching TRBD1 (5 bases). This CDR3 comprises 13 residues. V was cut by 7 bases and J by 3 bases, with 12 bases left in between. Germline values: CDR1 MDHEN, CDR2 SYDVKM. The CDR3 DNA reads TGTGCCAGCATCGGGGCGTTTGACACTGAAGCTTTCTTT. Its translation: CASIGAFDTEAFF. Using reference TRBV28 and TRBJ1-1 for the parts outside the CDR3, the full variable domain is DVKVTQSSRYLVKRTGEKVFLECVQDMDHENMFWYRQDPGLGLRLIYFSYDVKMKEKGDIPEGYSVSREKKERFSLILESASTNQTSMYLCASIGAFDTEAFFGQGTRLTVV.

The sample holds a few counts of this clonotype. The chain joins TRBV7-2 to TRBJ2-3; D not certain. The V end lost 5 bases, the J end lost 1 base, and 10 bases lay between the germline ends. The germline V gene encodes CDR1 SGHTA and CDR2 FQGNSA. The CDR3 totals 14 residues. The CDR3 region has the DNA TGTGCCAGCAGCCCCCGCCCGGGCACAGATACGCAGTATTTT. Protein product: CASSPRPGTDTQYF. Supplemented by reference TRBV7-2 and TRBJ2-3, the full variable domain reads GAGVSQSPSNKVTEKGKDVELRCDPISGHTALYWYRQSLGQGLEFLIYFQGNSAPDKSGLPSDRFSAERTGGSVSTLTIQRTQQEDSAVYLCASSPRPGTDTQYFGPGTRLTVL.

This clonotype was found a few times. The V and J genes are TRBV6-1 and TRBJ2-1, with 9 bases aligning to TRBD2. Trimming cost V 6 bases and J 3 bases; bases outside gene matches: 9. CDR3 length equals 16 residues. Per the germline V gene, CDR1 is MNHNS and CDR2 is SASEGT. DNA for the CDR3: TGTGCCAGCAGCCATAGGTCTAGCGGGATCTACAATGAGCAGTTCTTC. This gives the protein CASSHRSSGIYNEQFF.

This clonotype was seen repeatedly, ten times or more. This chain uses TRBV2 with TRBJ2-5; perhaps TRBD1 as D (6 bases). V was shortened by 3 bases and J by 4 bases, with 12 bases between the two germline ends. This CDR3 region has 14 residues. CDR1 and CDR2 from the germline V gene are SNHLY and FYNNEI. Written as DNA, the CDR3 is TGTGCCAGCAGTGAGGGTACAGGGAGAGAGACCCAGTACTTC. Translated, it gives CASSEGTGRETQYF.